This TCR beta chain was sequenced for a study of T cell responses to AZD1222 COVID-19 vaccine. Profiling relied on immunoSEQ multiplex PCR, and the TCRdb table lists in-frame clones only, not all of them. This sample has about 150,000 clones, with 70% to 90% found just once. The source of this sequence is an adult in good health. Sequencing was performed on peripheral blood, taken on day 0 of MenACWY control vaccination.

The CDR3 is CASSIGTAYGYTF. The DNA of the CDR3 is TGTGCCAGTAGTATAGGCACAGCTTATGGCTACACCTTC. The rearrangement uses TRBV19 and TRBJ1-2; D uncertain. There are 13 residues in the CDR3. Germline loops: CDR1 LNHDA, CDR2 SQIVND (reference sequence). Trimming removed 1 base from V and 5 bases from J, with 8 bases in between.